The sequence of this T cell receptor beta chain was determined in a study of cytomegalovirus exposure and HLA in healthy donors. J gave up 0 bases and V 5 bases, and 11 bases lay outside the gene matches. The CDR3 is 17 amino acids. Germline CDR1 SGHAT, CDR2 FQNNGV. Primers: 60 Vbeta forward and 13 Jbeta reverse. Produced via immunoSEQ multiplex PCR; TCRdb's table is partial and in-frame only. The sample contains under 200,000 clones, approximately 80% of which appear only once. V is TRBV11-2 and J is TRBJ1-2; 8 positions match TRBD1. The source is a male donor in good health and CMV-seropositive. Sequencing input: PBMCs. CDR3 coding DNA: TGTGCCAGCAGCCTGTGGGACAGGAGCCTAACTAACTATGGCTACACCTTC. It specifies CASSLWDRSLTNYGYTF. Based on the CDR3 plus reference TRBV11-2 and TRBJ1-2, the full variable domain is EAGVAQSPRYKIIEKRQSVAFWCNPISGHATLYWYQQILGQGPKLLIQFQNNGVVDDSQLPKDRFSAERLKGVDSTLKIQPAKLEDSAVYLCASSLWDRSLTNYGYTFGSGTRLTVV.